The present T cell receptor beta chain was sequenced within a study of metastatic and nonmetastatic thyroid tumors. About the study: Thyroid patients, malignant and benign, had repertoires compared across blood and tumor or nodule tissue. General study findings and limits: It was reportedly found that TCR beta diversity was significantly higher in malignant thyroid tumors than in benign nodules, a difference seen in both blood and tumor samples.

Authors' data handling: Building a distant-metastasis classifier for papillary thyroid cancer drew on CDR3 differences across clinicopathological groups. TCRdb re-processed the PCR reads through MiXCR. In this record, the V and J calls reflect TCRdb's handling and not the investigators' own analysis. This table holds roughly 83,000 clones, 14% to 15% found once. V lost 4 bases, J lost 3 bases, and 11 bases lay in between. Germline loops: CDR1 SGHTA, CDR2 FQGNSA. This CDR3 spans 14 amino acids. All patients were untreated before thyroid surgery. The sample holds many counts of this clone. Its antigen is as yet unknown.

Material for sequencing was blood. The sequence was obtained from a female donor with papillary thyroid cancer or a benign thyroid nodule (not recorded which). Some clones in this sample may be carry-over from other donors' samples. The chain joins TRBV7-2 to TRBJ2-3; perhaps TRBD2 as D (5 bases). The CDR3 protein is CASSSGSGTDTQYF. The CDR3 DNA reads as TGTGCCAGCAGCTCCGGTTCGGGGACAGATACGCAGTATTTT.